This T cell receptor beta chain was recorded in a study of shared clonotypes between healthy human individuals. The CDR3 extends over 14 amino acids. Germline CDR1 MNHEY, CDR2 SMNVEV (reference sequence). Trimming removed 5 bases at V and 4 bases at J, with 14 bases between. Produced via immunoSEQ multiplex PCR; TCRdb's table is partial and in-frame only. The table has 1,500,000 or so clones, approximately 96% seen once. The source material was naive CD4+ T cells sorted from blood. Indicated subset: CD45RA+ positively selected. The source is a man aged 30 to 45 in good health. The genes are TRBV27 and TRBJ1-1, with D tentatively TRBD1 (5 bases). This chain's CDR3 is CASSQLFGGTEAFF. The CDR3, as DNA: TGTGCCAGCAGTCAATTATTTGGGGGCACTGAAGCTTTCTTT.